The clone carrying this TCR beta chain was observed at least ten times. Its antigen is not identified. This entry comes from a study of beta chain features in type 1 diabetes. Overall study: Sorted cells examined across all samples numbered more than 100 million.

Whole-study findings and limits: Shorter TCRB CDR3s, moderately but significantly so, were found in Type 1 diabetes patients in all four CD4+ subsets.

This CDR3 contains 13 residues. Germline CDR1 KGHSH, CDR2 LQKENI. After removal of 3 bases from V and 6 bases from J, the junction contained 5 bases not matched to a gene. As every portion of the isolated RNA was reverse transcribed, the sequencing read expressed TCRB transcripts. Here immunoSEQ multiplex PCR was the method, and the copy in TCRdb shows in-frame clones only, minus some. The top ten hold approximately 1% of the sample, which has approximately 170,000 clones, 6.5% to 9.5% seen once. The clonotype comes from a woman aged 40 to 50 with type 1 diabetes. The V gene is TRBV18, the J gene TRBJ2-7; 7 bases line up with TRBD1. Sequencing was performed on central memory CD4+ T cells from blood. The CDR3 DNA reads TGTGCCAGCTCACCCACCCGGGACAGCGAGCAGTACTTC. Translation gives CASSPTRDSEQYF.